This T cell receptor beta chain was obtained from a study of shared clonotypes between healthy human individuals. All the donors were Caucasian adults who lived in Nashville, Tennessee. Trimming removed 2 bases at V and 9 bases at J, with 10 bases between. This CDR3 has 12 amino acids. Germline lookup yields CDR1 SGHTA and CDR2 FQGTGA. This clone turned up a few times. The table came from immunoSEQ multiplex PCR; TCRdb's copy has only in-frame clones and leaves some out. This repertoire shows about 730,000 clones, roughly two thirds found once; its top ten account for under 2%. The chain combines TRBV7-3 with TRBJ1-1; D is uncertain. Input material: memory CD4+ T cells sorted from blood. Noted subset: CD45RA-negative fraction. This sequence originates from a woman aged 25 to 45 in good health. The CDR3 sequence is CASSLQDGKAFF. The CDR3, as DNA: TGTGCCAGCAGCTTACAGGATGGGAAAGCTTTCTTT.